This T cell receptor beta chain was captured in a study of blood T cell repertoires in COVID-19 (TCRdb year 2020). Concerning the study at large: The collaborator samples originated in the United States, Italy and Spain and spanned the acute and convalescent phases of COVID-19. Subjects who had been exposed to COVID-19, were actively infected with it, or had recovered from it provided the deeply sampled blood TCRbeta repertoires that made up the dataset. The samples were drawn from the first 160 participants of the ongoing ImmuneRACE study and from over 950 subjects provided by 6 global collaborators. HLA class I and class II types, where available, came from metadata supplied by the sample provider rather than from assay-based typing. A freely available public database, intended as a resource for researchers studying the immune response to SARS-CoV-2, is where the repertoires were released. A de-identified subject ID, COVID-19 status, age in years and sex were almost always included in the sample metadata. The material from the prospective study consisted of cDNA or gDNA derived from T cells, B-cell-depleted T cells, or PBMCs.

TCRbeta CDR3 regions were amplified from genomic DNA using the immunoSEQ Assay, a bias-controlled multiplex PCR. As for how the authors treated the data: The number of nucleated cells in each sample was estimated by amplification of reference gene primers within the assay. To quantify the absolute abundance of each unique TCRbeta CDR3 rearrangement, sequence reads were collapsed and filtered. For each sample, productive Simpson clonality was calculated by taking the square root of Simpson's diversity index across productive rearrangements. TCRdb stores this immuneACCESS table with in-frame sequences only. Part of the clones is absent; in the studies checked, under half of the shortfall reflects unresolved V genes, and no reason is known for the rest. V and J calls and clone size are copied from that table; D and trimming were computed from the DNA. Here the sample has a few hundred thousand clones; about 88% occur a single time. The ten largest clones capture about 12% of the sample.

A word on this clone: The clone's antigen remains unknown. Per-base quality was not reported, and no clone a single base away is much larger than it.

Each collaborating institution followed its own protocols to collect whole blood in K2EDTA tubes. For TCRbeta analysis, collaborators shipped samples in one of three forms: frozen whole blood, isolated PBMCs, or DNA extracted from either of those sample types. V ends up 5 bases short and J 7 bases short, with an unmatched junction base count of 11. Measured from the cysteine to the phenylalanine, the CDR3 is 15 residues long. Only CDR3 DNA remains: 45 bases, in frame from the first base. Based on the germline V gene, the CDR1 and CDR2 sequences are SGHVS and FQNEAQ. Results and caveats for the whole study, not just this receptor: Clinical and demographic metadata were provided uncurated, with the amount varying by source and participant.

The sequence came from a woman between 55 and 75 years old with acute or convalescent COVID-19. The specimen sequenced was peripheral blood. Rearrangement joined TRBV7-8 to TRBJ2-1; the central 7 bases match TRBD2. The nucleotide sequence reads TGTGCCAGCAGCGTACTAGCGTCCGGCAGGAATGAGCAGTTCTTC. It codes for CASSVLASGRNEQFF.